The clone carrying this T cell receptor beta chain was found a few times. Its antigen is undetermined. TCR beta CDR3 sequences were amplified from RNA transcripts. An initial round of RT-PCR targeting the TCR CDR3 relied on the HTBI primer set. TCRdb passed the multiplex PCR reads through MiXCR, listing each CDR3 protein once. The sample includes fewer than 200,000 distinct CDR3 sequences, 15% to 20% of them seen just once. With 0 bases removed from V and 8 bases from J, the gap between germline ends came to 11 bases. The CDR3 spans 13 residues. Germline V gene sequence: CDR1 SGHDN, CDR2 FVKESK. This sample is part of a study of T cells in Graves' hyperthyroidism and ophthalmopathy. In the study overall: At the time of initial diagnosis and before any treatment, peripheral blood was collected. Study-level results: The majority of expanded thyroid clonotypes above 0.001 also appeared in blood.

The V gene is TRBV14, the J gene TRBJ2-7; no reliable D call. Material: blood. This sequence was found in a woman in her forties or fifties with Graves' hyperthyroidism. CDR3 in amino acids: CASSQDLPTKQYF. CDR3 DNA sequence: TGTGCCAGCAGCCAAGATCTCCCCACGAAGCAGTACTTC. Full variable domain (remainder filled in from reference TRBV14 and TRBJ2-7): EAGVTQFPSHSVIEKGQTVTLRCDPISGHDNLYWYRRVMGKEIKFLLHFVKESKQDESGMPNNRFLAERTGGTYSTLKVQPAELEDSGVYFCASSQDLPTKQYFGPGTRLTVT.